One T cell receptor beta chain is described in this entry. Trimming removed 0 bases at V and 5 bases at J, with 14 bases between. The CDR3 is made up of 14 amino acids. Germline V gives CDR1 DFQATT, CDR2 SNEGSKA (reference sequence). Using a J-beta primer mix together with a sample-barcoded 5' primer, a second PCR was run for roughly 7 to 12 cycles. TCRdb called the 5' RACE reads again in MiXCR, with one record for every CDR3 protein. The sample includes under 2,000,000 distinct CDR3 sequences, roughly 50% of them seen just once. The entry originates in a study of blood T cells in healthy people across ages. Study-level information: Researchers report that template switching captured about one barcoded beta molecule per two T cells.

The sample consisted of blood. The sequence was collected from a woman in her forties in good health. V is TRBV20-1 and J is TRBJ2-7; a possible D gene is TRBD2 (5 bases). The DNA of the CDR3 is TGCAGTGCTAGAGACGGGTCCCGGCGGGACGAGCAGTACTTC. This codes for CSARDGSRRDEQYF.